The T cell receptor (beta chain) under discussion was sequenced for a study of cytomegalovirus exposure and HLA in healthy donors. Study results and caveats: Specificity of a few CMV-associated chains for CMV antigens was verified in vitro.

On this clone: Its target is unknown.

Assay: immunoSEQ multiplex PCR; the TCRdb copy retains only in-frame clones and omits some. The sample records roughly 270,000 clones, roughly 88% being singletons. The V gene's germline CDR1 is SGHVS and CDR2 FNYEAQ. The CDR3 is 14 residues long. V shed 2 bases and J shed 4 bases, with 9 bases lying between them. The receptor was derived from a woman under 30 in good health and CMV-seronegative. The gene calls are TRBV7-6 and TRBJ1-3; D possibly corresponds to TRBD1 (5 bases). The material sequenced was PBMCs. CDR3 amino acids: CASSLMTDGNTIYF. CDR3 coding DNA: TGTGCCAGCAGCTTAATGACAGACGGAAACACCATATATTTT.